The 23 T cell receptor beta chains in this list originate from one sample, sequenced in a study of cytomegalovirus exposure and HLA in healthy donors. 13 Jbeta primers and 60 Vbeta primers were used for the PCR. Method: immunoSEQ multiplex PCR; TCRdb's copy keeps in-frame clones and lacks some. This sample yields about 140,000 clones, of which about two thirds are seen a single time; 2% to 2.5% belongs to the top ten. Source material: PBMCs. The origin of the receptors is a woman aged 55-70 years in good health and CMV-seropositive.

Points on this clone: This specimen includes other DNA sequences encoding the same CDR3. The chain has TRBV5-1 and TRBJ1-3, with TRBD1 matching 7 bases. Trimming cost V 0 bases and J 0 bases; bases outside gene matches: 3. From germline, CDR1 is SGHRS and CDR2 YFSETQ. The CDR3 sequence is 16 residues long. Here the CDR3 DNA reads TGCGCCAGCAGCTTGGGGGACAGCTACTCTGGAAACACCATATATTTT. Protein product: CASSLGDSYSGNTIYF.

J is TRBJ1-2 and V is TRBV28; tentatively, D is TRBD1 (5 bases). The CDR3 is 14 residues long. Trimming removed 4 bases at V and 4 bases at J, with 13 bases between. Germline CDR1 is MDHEN and CDR2 is SYDVKM. CDR3 DNA: TGTGCCAGCAGTTCAACGACAGTTATCTATGGCTACACCTTC. Its protein is CASSSTTVIYGYTF.

Relative to its sample, this clone is medium-sized. The chain has TRBV5-1 and TRBJ1-1; a possible D gene is TRBD1 (6 bases). V was cut by 5 bases and J by 5 bases, with 16 bases left in between. Germline assignment: CDR1 SGHRS and CDR2 YFSETQ. CDR3 length equals 14 residues. This CDR3 is CASSSEQGRTEAFF. For the CDR3, the DNA is TGCGCCAGCAGTTCCGAACAGGGTAGGACTGAAGCTTTCTTT.

The chain is built from TRBV11-3 and TRBJ2-1, with D possibly TRBD2 on 6 matching bases. Germline CDR1 reads SGHNT; CDR2 reads YENEEA. The CDR3 covers 15 residues. Trimming removed 3 bases at V and 4 bases at J, with 13 bases between. The CDR3 protein is CASSLRGLKYNEQFF. DNA for the CDR3: TGTGCCAGCAGCTTGCGGGGACTTAAATACAATGAGCAGTTCTTC.

This clone was seen once. This rearrangement joins TRBV7-9 to TRBJ1-2; D is unclear. The CDR3 is 14 amino acids. The V gene lost 0 bases and the J gene lost 6 bases, with 11 bases spanning the gap. Germline V gene lookup returns CDR1 SEHNR and CDR2 FQNEAQ (reference sequence). The CDR3 region is CASSLARGSDGYTF. CDR3 DNA: TGTGCCAGCAGCTTAGCGCGGGGAAGCGATGGCTACACCTTC.

The chain couples TRBV28 to TRBJ1-2; TRBD1 matches at 7 bases. CDR1 is MDHEN, CDR2 SYDVKM, per germline. Losses at the gene ends were 5 bases for V and 4 bases for J; bases not matched to a gene: 4. The CDR3 loop spans 13 amino acids. As DNA, the CDR3 is TGTGCCAGCAGTGTTCAGGGGGGCTATGGCTACACCTTC. It codes for CASSVQGGYGYTF.

This rearrangement joins TRBV12-5 to TRBJ2-2; D is undetermined. Germline lookup yields CDR1 LGHNT and CDR2 FRNRAP. Trimming left V 0 bases short and J 6 bases short, with 8 bases between. The CDR3 sequence is 14 residues long. Here the CDR3 reads CASGLVPWPGELFF. The CDR3 nucleotides read TGTGCTAGTGGTTTGGTCCCGTGGCCCGGGGAGCTGTTTTTT.

The rearrangement joins TRBV28 to TRBJ2-7; 12 nucleotides line up with TRBD2. CDR3 length: 15 amino acids. J was trimmed by 7 bases and V by 4 bases; bases with no gene match: 8. Germline CDR1 reads MDHEN; CDR2 reads SYDVKM. CDR3 bases: TGTGCCAGCAGTTCTAGCGGGAGGGCCCAGGGAGAGCAGTACTTC. As protein: CASSSSGRAQGEQYF.

The rearrangement links TRBV7-3 to TRBJ2-3; TRBD2 aligns across 13 bases. Germline trimming cut 0 bases from V and 2 bases from J; bases unmatched to any gene: 8. CDR3 size: 19 residues. Germline lookup yields CDR1 SGHTA and CDR2 FQGTGA. The CDR3 DNA sequence: TGTGCCAGCAGCTTAACAAACGGGGGGACTAGCGGGGCCACAGATACGCAGTATTTT. This encodes CASSLTNGGTSGATDTQYF. Full variable domain (rest looked up from reference TRBV7-3 and TRBJ2-3): GAGVSQTPSNKVTEKGKYVELRCDPISGHTALYWYRQSLGQGPEFLIYFQGTGAADDSGLPNDRFFAVRPEGSVSTLKIQRTERGDSAVYLCASSLTNGGTSGATDTQYFGPGTRLTVL.

The rearrangement joins TRBV9 to TRBJ2-5; no clear D. The CDR3 contains 13 residues. With 0 bases removed from V and 4 bases from J, the gap between germline ends came to 7 bases. In germline, CDR1 is SGDLS, CDR2 YYNGEE. This CDR3 is CASSVGSGETQYF. The CDR3 nucleotides read TGTGCCAGCAGCGTAGGGTCAGGAGAGACCCAGTACTTC.

The V call is TRBV18, the J call TRBJ1-1; D gene unclear. This CDR3 has 16 amino acids. Trimming removed 0 bases at V and 2 bases at J, with 13 bases between. The V gene's germline CDR1 is KGHSH and CDR2 LQKENI. CDR3 nucleotide sequence: TGTGCCAGCTCACCACCGTCCCGGAGGGCTAACACTGAAGCTTTCTTT. Translated, it gives CASSPPSRRANTEAFF.

The chain carries TRBV7-9 and TRBJ2-1; the D gene is possibly TRBD2 (5 bases). Trimming pared 2 bases from V and 7 bases from J, leaving 9 bases between. Germline V gives CDR1 SEHNR, CDR2 FQNEAQ (reference sequence). The CDR3 loop spans 13 amino acids. For the CDR3, the DNA is TGTGCCAGCAGCTTAATAGCGCTAAATGAGCAGTTCTTC. The encoded protein is CASSLIALNEQFF.

Only a few counts were recorded for this clone. This chain uses TRBV4-1 with TRBJ2-7; D not resolved. CDR3 size: 13 residues. Germline V gene data show CDR1 as MGHRA and CDR2 as YSYEKL. The V end lost 1 base, the J end lost 4 bases, and 8 bases lay between the germline ends. CDR3 in amino acids: CASSQGYRYEQYF. The CDR3 nucleotides are TGCGCCAGCAGCCAAGGGTACCGGTACGAGCAGTACTTC.

This clone was counted a few times. The chain links TRBV29-1 to TRBJ2-1; D is ambiguous. The CDR3 contains 12 residues. In germline, CDR1 is SQVTM, CDR2 ANQGSEA. With 3 bases removed from V and 3 bases from J, the gap between germline ends came to 6 bases. The CDR3 protein is CSVDVVYNEQFF. In DNA, the CDR3 is TGCAGCGTTGATGTAGTCTACAATGAGCAGTTCTTC.

V is TRBV14 and J is TRBJ1-1; 9 bases fit TRBD1. V shed 4 bases and J 8 bases; nucleotides not matched to a gene: 11. This CDR3 spans 15 amino acids. Germline-derived CDR1 and CDR2 are SGHDN and FVKESK. DNA for the CDR3: TGTGCCAGCAGCCCATTACTAACAGGGGGCGCGGAAGCTTTCTTT. It yields the protein CASSPLLTGGAEAFF.

The chain joins TRBV15 to TRBJ1-6; D remains unclear. The length of the CDR3 is 14 residues. V was clipped by 0 bases and J by 9 bases, with 9 bases between them. Germline assignment: CDR1 LNHNV and CDR2 YYDKDF (reference sequence). CDR3: CATSRDWGVSPLHF. In DNA form, the CDR3 reads TGTGCCACCAGCAGAGATTGGGGAGTTTCACCCCTCCACTTT.

This chain's CDR3 is CASSPSSRQKYF. The DNA of the CDR3 is TGTGCCAGTAGTCCTAGTTCCCGGCAGAAGTACTTC. The chain is built from TRBV19 and TRBJ2-4, with D hard to call. V lost 5 bases, J lost 14 bases, and 16 bases lay in between. Germline V CDR1 and CDR2: LNHDA, SQIVND (reference sequence). CDR3 size: 12 residues.

This sequence joins TRBV30 and TRBJ1-2; D unresolved. This CDR3 has 13 amino acids. Trimming left V 0 bases short and J 8 bases short, with 13 bases between. Germline CDR1 reads GTSNPN; CDR2 reads SVGIG (reference sequence). CDR3 sequence reads: CAWSVNPGGGYTF. The CDR3, as DNA: TGTGCCTGGAGTGTCAACCCGGGAGGAGGCTACACCTTC.

J is TRBJ2-4 and V is TRBV5-4; D is perhaps TRBD2 (6 bases). There are 16 residues in the CDR3. CDR1 is SGHNT, CDR2 YYREEE, per germline (reference sequence). V shed 4 bases and J shed 0 bases, with 14 bases lying between them. CDR3 amino acids: CASSKQAEGAKNIQYF. For the CDR3, the DNA is TGTGCCAGCAGCAAACAAGCGGAGGGAGCCAAAAACATTCAGTACTTC.

The chain links TRBV5-1 to TRBJ1-1, with D possibly being TRBD1 (5 bases). Trimming took off 0 bases at V and 1 base at J, with 7 bases between the two ends. CDR3 length equals 14 residues. Per the germline V gene, CDR1 is SGHRS and CDR2 is YFSETQ. CDR3: CASSLGGQNTEAFF. The CDR3 coding sequence is TGCGCCAGCAGCTTGGGAGGACAGAACACTGAAGCTTTCTTT.

This clone showed up just a few times. This sequence joins TRBV19 and TRBJ1-1; 10 positions match TRBD1. The junction had 8 bases not matched to a gene; V was cut back by 5 bases and J by 8 bases. The CDR3 length is 14 residues. Germline V gene data show CDR1 as LNHDA and CDR2 as SQIVND (reference sequence). In DNA, the CDR3 is TGTGCCAGTAGTGTGACAGGGGGCAAGCCAGAAGCTTTCTTT. Residues: CASSVTGGKPEAFF.

The chain has TRBV7-6 and TRBJ1-4; TRBD1 agrees at 7 bases. Germline V gene data show CDR1 as SGHVS and CDR2 as FNYEAQ. This CDR3 comprises 15 residues. V shed 4 bases, J shed 2 bases, and the junction held 4 bases outside the gene matches. In DNA, the CDR3 is TGTGCCAGCAGCTACATGGGACAGACTAATGAAAAACTGTTTTTT. It specifies CASSYMGQTNEKLFF. Looking up the rest from reference TRBV7-6 and TRBJ1-4 gives the full variable domain: GAGVSQSPRYKVTKRGQDVALRCDPISGHVSLYWYRQALGQGPEFLTYFNYEAQQDKSGLPNDRFSAERPEGSISTLTIQRTEQRDSAMYRCASSYMGQTNEKLFFGSGTQLSVL.

This chain joins TRBV5-6 and TRBJ1-4; 8 bases map to TRBD1. J gave up 8 bases and V 2 bases, and 5 bases lay outside the gene matches. The CDR3 totals 14 residues. Germline lookup yields CDR1 SGHDT and CDR2 YYEEEE. The CDR3 loop reads CASSFRGLGEKLFF. For the CDR3, the DNA is TGTGCCAGCAGCTTCAGGGGGCTAGGCGAAAAACTGTTTTTT.